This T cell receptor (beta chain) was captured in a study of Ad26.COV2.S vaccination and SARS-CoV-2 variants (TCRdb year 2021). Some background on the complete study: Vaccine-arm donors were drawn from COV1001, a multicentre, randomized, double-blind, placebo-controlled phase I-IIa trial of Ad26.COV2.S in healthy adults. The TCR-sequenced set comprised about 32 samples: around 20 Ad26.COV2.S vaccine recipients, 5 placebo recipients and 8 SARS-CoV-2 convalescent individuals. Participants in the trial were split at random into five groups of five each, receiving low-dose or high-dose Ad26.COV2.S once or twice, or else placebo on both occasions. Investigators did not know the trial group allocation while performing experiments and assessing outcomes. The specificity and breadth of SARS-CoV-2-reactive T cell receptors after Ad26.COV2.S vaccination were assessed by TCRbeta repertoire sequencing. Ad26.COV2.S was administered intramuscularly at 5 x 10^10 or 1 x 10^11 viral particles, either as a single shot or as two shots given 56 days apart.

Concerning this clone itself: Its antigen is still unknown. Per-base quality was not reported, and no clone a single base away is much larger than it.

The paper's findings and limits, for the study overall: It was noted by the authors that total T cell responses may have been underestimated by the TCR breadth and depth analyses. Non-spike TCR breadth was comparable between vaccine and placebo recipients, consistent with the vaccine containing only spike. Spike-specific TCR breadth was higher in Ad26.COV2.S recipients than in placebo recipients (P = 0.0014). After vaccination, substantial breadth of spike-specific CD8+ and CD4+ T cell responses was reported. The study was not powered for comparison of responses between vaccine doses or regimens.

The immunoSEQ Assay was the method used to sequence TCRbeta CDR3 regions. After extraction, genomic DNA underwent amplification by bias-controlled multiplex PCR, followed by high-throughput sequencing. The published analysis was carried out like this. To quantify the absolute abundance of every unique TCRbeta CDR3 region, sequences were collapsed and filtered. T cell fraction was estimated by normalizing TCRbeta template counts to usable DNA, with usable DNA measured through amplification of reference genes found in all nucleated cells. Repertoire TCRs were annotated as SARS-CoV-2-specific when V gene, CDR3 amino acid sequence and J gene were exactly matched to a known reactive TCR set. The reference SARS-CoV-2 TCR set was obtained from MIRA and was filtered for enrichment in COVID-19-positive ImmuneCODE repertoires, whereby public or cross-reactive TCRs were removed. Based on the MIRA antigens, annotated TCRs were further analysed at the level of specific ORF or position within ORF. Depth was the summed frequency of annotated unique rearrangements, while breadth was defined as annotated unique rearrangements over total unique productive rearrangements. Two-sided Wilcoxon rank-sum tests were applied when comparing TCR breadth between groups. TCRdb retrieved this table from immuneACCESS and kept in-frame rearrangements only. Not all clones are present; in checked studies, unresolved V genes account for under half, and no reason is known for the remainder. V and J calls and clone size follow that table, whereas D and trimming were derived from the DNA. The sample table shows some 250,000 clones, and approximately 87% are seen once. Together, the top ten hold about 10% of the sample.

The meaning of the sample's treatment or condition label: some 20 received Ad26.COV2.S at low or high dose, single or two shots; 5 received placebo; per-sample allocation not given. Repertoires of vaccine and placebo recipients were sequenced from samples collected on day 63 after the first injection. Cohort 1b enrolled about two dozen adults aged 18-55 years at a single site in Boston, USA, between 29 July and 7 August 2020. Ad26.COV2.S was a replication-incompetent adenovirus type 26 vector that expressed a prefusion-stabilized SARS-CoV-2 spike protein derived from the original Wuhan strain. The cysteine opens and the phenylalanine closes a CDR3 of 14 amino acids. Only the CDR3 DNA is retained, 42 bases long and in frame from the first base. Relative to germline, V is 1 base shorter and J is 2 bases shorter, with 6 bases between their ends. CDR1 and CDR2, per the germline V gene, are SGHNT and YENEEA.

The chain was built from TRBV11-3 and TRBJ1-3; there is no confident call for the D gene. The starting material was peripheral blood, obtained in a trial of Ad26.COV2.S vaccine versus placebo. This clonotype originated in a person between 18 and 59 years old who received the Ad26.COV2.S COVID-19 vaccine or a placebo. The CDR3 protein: CASSLGGTGNTIYF. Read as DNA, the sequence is TGTGCCAGCAGCTTAGGCGGGACTGGAAACACCATATATTTT.